A selection of T cell receptor beta chains follows, all from one sample in a study of STAT5B mutations in CD4+ large granular lymphocyte leukemia. The assay was immunoSEQ multiplex PCR, and TCRdb's table has in-frame clones only and misses some. The data contain about 23,000 clones, over 60% of them singletons. The sequenced sample consisted of CD4+ T cells from blood buffy coats. The receptors derive from a human donor in good health. Both conserved end residues are part of each CDR3. A D gene is named only where the DNA matches it firmly. Expanded clones are given a class, and other clones once, few, many or no size at all.

>NA|TRBJ1-1|TRBV11-3|TRBD1
TGTGCCAGCAGCTTAGGGACAGGGCGAAACACTGAAGCTTTCTTT
CASSLGTGRNTEAFF
>NA|TRBJ2-1|TRBV5-6|TRBD2
TGTGCCAGCAGCTCCATATTGACTAGCAGCAATGAGCAGTTCTTC
CASSSILTSSNEQFF
>NA|TRBJ2-7|TRBV10-3|TRBD1
TGTGCCATCAGCGCTTCACGGGACAGCCTTTTTAGCTCCTACGAGCAGTACTTC
CAISASRDSLFSSYEQYF
>NA|TRBJ2-3|TRBV9|NA
TGTGCCAGCAGCATTAGCCCTAGCACAGATACGCAGTATTTT
CASSISPSTDTQYF
>NA|TRBJ1-1|TRBV28|NA
TGTGCCAGCAGAGAGTCGGTGGGAATGAACACTGAAGCTTTCTTT
CASRESVGMNTEAFF
>NA|TRBJ1-5|TRBV28|NA
TGTGCCAGCAGTGGAGGGACAAATCAGCCCCAGCATTTT
CASSGGTNQPQHF
>few|TRBJ1-1|TRBV18|NA
TGTGCCAGCTCCCCGGTCGAGGGCGGGACTGAAGCTTTCTTT
CASSPVEGGTEAFF
>NA|TRBJ2-1|TRBV4-1|TRBD2
TGCGCCAGCAGCCAAGGACCACTAGCGGGAGATCGAGAGCAGTTCTTC
CASSQGPLAGDREQFF
>NA|TRBJ2-7|TRBV6-1|TRBD1
TGTGCCAGCAGTTATAGACAGGGTGATGACGAGCAGTACTTC
CASSYRQGDDEQYF
>NA|TRBJ2-1|TRBV29-1|TRBD2
TGCAGCGTTGATTTCCCGGGAGGCTCCTACAATGAGCAGTTCTTC
CSVDFPGGSYNEQFF
>NA|TRBJ1-2|TRBV2|TRBD1
TGTGCCAGCGCGTGGAAGGGGGCCCATGGCTACACCTTC
CASAWKGAHGYTF
>NA|TRBJ2-7|TRBV2|NA
TGTGCCAGTAGGGGCAGGGACGTCTACGAGCAGTACTTC
CASRGRDVYEQYF
>NA|TRBJ2-4|TRBV2|TRBD1
TGTGCCAGCGTGGGGACAGTCCTCTTAGCCAAAAACATTCAGTACTTC
CASVGTVLLAKNIQYF
>NA|TRBJ2-5|TRBV20-1|NA
TGCAGTGCTCCTGACGCAGAGACCCAGTACTTC
CSAPDAETQYF
>NA|TRBJ1-2|TRBV6-5|TRBD1
TGTGCCAGCAGTTACACAGGGGGATCAGGTGGCTACACCTTC
CASSYTGGSGGYTF
>NA|TRBJ2-7|TRBV11-2|NA
TGTGCCAGCAGCTTAGATTGGATCGAGGGTGGGATCTACGAGCAGTACTTC
CASSLDWIEGGIYEQYF
>NA|TRBJ2-1|TRBV19|NA
TGTGCCAGTAGTACTCAGACTGCGGGAAATGAGCAGTTCTTC
CASSTQTAGNEQFF
>NA|TRBJ2-7|TRBV9|TRBD1
TGTGCCAGCAGCGTAGGACAGGGGGTACGCGAGCAGTACTTC
CASSVGQGVREQYF
>NA|TRBJ2-1|TRBV11-3|TRBD2
TGTGCCAGCAGCTCAGAACTAGCGGACACCTACAATGAGCAGTTCTTC
CASSSELADTYNEQFF
>NA|TRBJ1-5|TRBV7-8|NA
TGTGCCAGCAGCTTAGTTGCAGGGGCCCTTCAGCCCCAGCATTTT
CASSLVAGALQPQHF
>NA|TRBJ2-5|TRBV5-4|NA
TGTGCCAGCAGCTTCCTGGGAGGAGAGACCCAGTACTTC
CASSFLGGETQYF
>NA|TRBJ1-3|TRBV29-1|TRBD1
TGCAGCGTTGAAGATAAGGGACAGGGCTCTGGAAACACCATATATTTT
CSVEDKGQGSGNTIYF
>NA|TRBJ2-7|TRBV2|TRBD2
TGTGCCAGCCTCCCAGAGGGACTAGCGGGAGAGCAGTACTTC
CASLPEGLAGEQYF
>few|TRBJ1-4|TRBV27|NA
TGTGCCAGCAGTTTGTCCAACCAGCCCAATGAAAAACTGTTTTTT
CASSLSNQPNEKLFF
>once|TRBJ2-3|TRBV5-1|TRBD1
TGCGCCAGCAGCCTTCCCGACAGGGTAGGAGATACGCAGTATTTT
CASSLPDRVGDTQYF
>NA|TRBJ1-1|TRBV5-4|TRBD1
TGTGCCAGCAGCCGAGACAGGGGGCATAACACTGAAGCTTTCTTT
CASSRDRGHNTEAFF
>NA|TRBJ1-3|TRBV11-1|NA
TGTGCCAGCAGCTTGCGGACCTCTAGCGCGAACACCATATATTTT
CASSLRTSSANTIYF
>NA|TRBJ2-5|TRBV2|NA
TGTGCCAGCAGCCCTACAGGGATCCAAGAGACCCAGTACTTC
CASSPTGIQETQYF
>NA|TRBJ1-1|TRBV4-1|NA
TGCGCCAGCAGCCGCGCGCCGGGGATAGAAGCTTTCTTT
CASSRAPGIEAFF
>NA|TRBJ1-2|TRBV30|NA
TGTGCCTGGAGTGTACCCACAATGTTCCGGGCTCAGAATGGCTACACCTTC
CAWSVPTMFRAQNGYTF
>once|TRBJ2-4|TRBV7-2|TRBD2
TGTGCCAGCAGCTTTAGCGGGATAAGCCAAAACATTCAGTACTTC
CASSFSGISQNIQYF